The source of this TCR beta chain is a study of T and B cells in COVID-19 patients. The overall study: Peripheral blood came from COVID-19 patients with active infection or after recovery. Study-wide results and limits: Active COVID-19 showed highly clonal TRB repertoires; recovery showed diversity and richness above healthy donors. There were more than 2,000 TCR clusters exclusive to the recovered cohort, a few dozen with low generation probability.

A single count supports this clonotype. Its antigen is undetermined. This may be a read error, as it is one base from a much larger clone. Multiplex PCR with BIOMED2 TRB-A/B primer pools amplified TRB rearrangements. MiXCR, applied by TCRdb to the multiplex PCR reads, yields one record per CDR3 protein. The top ten hold approximately 4% of the sample, which has about 13,000 distinct CDR3 sequences, over 25% seen once. TRB was amplified from about 240-490 ng of blood genomic DNA. CDR3 length: 15 residues. CDR1 is MNHEY, CDR2 SVGAGI, per germline. The V end lost 8 bases, the J end lost 0 bases, and 13 bases lay between the germline ends.

What was sequenced was blood. This sequence originates from a human donor who had recovered from COVID-19. The chain has TRBV6-5 and TRBJ1-4; D perhaps matches TRBD1 (5 bases). CDR3 sequence (DNA): TGTGCCAGCTTCGGGACGGGAGCAACTAATGAAAAACTGTTTTTT. It encodes CASFGTGATNEKLFF.